A single sample gave rise to the 20 T cell receptor beta chains below, sequenced in a study of regulatory T cells in long-lasting Graves disease. Researchers made TCR beta libraries by using iRepertoire HTBI primers and running Arm-PCR on CDR3 regions. TCRdb passed the multiplex PCR reads through MiXCR, listing each CDR3 protein once. Among around 360,000 distinct CDR3 sequences listed, about 16% were seen once. The time point was: newly diagnosed GD, antithyroid drugs for less than 3 months. PBMCs were the source of the RNA used for TCR sequencing. The same data also contributed to another study, on T cells in Graves' hyperthyroidism and ophthalmopathy.

The input for sequencing was peripheral blood mononuclear cells (PBMCs), taken at new diagnosis, from a patient treated with antithyroid drugs. The receptors come from a woman in her late teens or twenties with Graves disease.

Many counts were recorded for this clonotype. CDR3 nucleotide sequence: TGTGCCATCAGTGACAGGGGATACGAGCAGTACTTC. It specifies CAISDRGYEQYF. V usage is TRBV10-3 and J usage is TRBJ2-7; D perhaps matches TRBD1 (6 bases). With 3 bases removed from V and 4 bases from J, the gap between germline ends came to 7 bases. Germline V CDR1 and CDR2: ENHRY, SYGVKD. This CDR3 is 12 amino acids long.

This chain connects TRBV19 to TRBJ2-2; D gene ambiguous. V dropped 6 bases and J dropped 5 bases, with 10 bases sitting between them. The length of the CDR3 is 13 residues. Germline V gene lookup returns CDR1 LNHDA and CDR2 SQIVND (reference sequence). CDR3 nucleotide sequence: TGTGCCAGTAGCCTGTTCGGGACCGGGGAGCTGTTTTTT. Its protein is CASSLFGTGELFF. Using reference TRBV19 and TRBJ2-2 for the parts outside the CDR3, the full variable domain is DGGITQSPKYLFRKEGQNVTLSCEQNLNHDAMYWYRQDPGQGLRLIYYSQIVNDFQKGDIAEGYSVSREKKESFPLTVTSAQKNPTAFYLCASSLFGTGELFFGEGSRLTVL.

This clonotype turned up a few times. V and J are TRBV28 and TRBJ2-4, with D uncertain. V was shortened by 6 bases and J by 0 bases, with 15 bases between the two germline ends. The CDR3 has 16 amino acids. Germline V gene lookup returns CDR1 MDHEN and CDR2 SYDVKM. The DNA for the CDR3 is TGTGCCAGCAGCCCCCCCCCCGCCCTAGCCAAAAACATTCAGTACTTC. Amino acid sequence: CASSPPPALAKNIQYF. Full variable domain (outside the CDR3, taken from reference TRBV28 and TRBJ2-4): DVKVTQSSRYLVKRTGEKVFLECVQDMDHENMFWYRQDPGLGLRLIYFSYDVKMKEKGDIPEGYSVSREKKERFSLILESASTNQTSMYLCASSPPPALAKNIQYFGAGTRLSVL.

This clonotype showed up many times. The chain carries TRBV10-3 and TRBJ2-3; 9 bases line up with TRBD1. Germline CDR1 ENHRY, CDR2 SYGVKD. V was clipped by 4 bases and J by 3 bases; unmatched bases: 5. The CDR3 runs 15 residues. The CDR3 DNA sequence: TGTGCCATCAGTGGCTCGGACAGGGGTACAGATACGCAGTATTTT. It translates to CAISGSDRGTDTQYF.

This clonotype has just a few counts. The chain combines TRBV18 with TRBJ2-7; D not certain. Trimming removed 2 bases at V and 6 bases at J, with 8 bases between. Germline V gene data show CDR1 as KGHSH and CDR2 as LQKENI. The CDR3 is made up of 12 amino acids. The CDR3 here is CASSPYSLEQYF. The CDR3 nucleotides are TGTGCCAGCTCACCATACAGTCTCGAGCAGTACTTC.

This clonotype was picked up many times. The J gene is TRBJ2-3, the V gene TRBV14; TRBD2 is a possible D gene (6 bases). The germline V gene encodes CDR1 SGHDN and CDR2 FVKESK. The CDR3 is 15 amino acids. Trimming stripped 0 bases from V and 3 bases from J, with 10 bases between. The CDR3, as DNA: TGTGCCAGCAGCCAAGATAAGGGGAGGACAGATACGCAGTATTTT. Translation gives CASSQDKGRTDTQYF.

This clonotype was seen ten or more times. CDR3 amino acids: CASSDRGVAEAFF. The CDR3 nucleotides are TGTGCCAGCAGCGATAGAGGGGTCGCCGAAGCTTTCTTT. This chain uses TRBV11-2 with TRBJ1-1; perhaps TRBD1 as D (5 bases). This CDR3 region has 13 residues. V was trimmed by 5 bases and J by 8 bases, leaving 15 bases between them. Germline V gives CDR1 SGHAT, CDR2 FQNNGV. Full variable domain (outside the CDR3, taken from reference TRBV11-2 and TRBJ1-1): EAGVAQSPRYKIIEKRQSVAFWCNPISGHATLYWYQQILGQGPKLLIQFQNNGVVDDSQLPKDRFSAERLKGVDSTLKIQPAKLEDSAVYLCASSDRGVAEAFFGQGTRLTVV.

This clonotype appeared many times. The V and J genes are TRBV7-2 and TRBJ2-2; D gene unclear. The CDR3 length is 14 residues. The germline V gene has CDR1 SGHTA and CDR2 FQGNSA. V was cut by 5 bases and J by 1 base, with 8 bases left in between. The CDR3 spells CASSRLGNTGELFF. Here the CDR3 DNA reads TGTGCCAGCAGCCGGCTCGGGAACACCGGGGAGCTGTTTTTT. Drawing the rest from reference TRBV7-2 and TRBJ2-2, the complete variable domain is GAGVSQSPSNKVTEKGKDVELRCDPISGHTALYWYRQSLGQGLEFLIYFQGNSAPDKSGLPSDRFSAERTGGSVSTLTIQRTQQEDSAVYLCASSRLGNTGELFFGEGSRLTVL.

For this clonotype: This clone may be a read error of a much larger clone one base away. The chain carries TRBV5-1 and TRBJ2-4; the D call may be TRBD1 or TRBD2 (5 bases each). The CDR3 runs to 13 residues. From germline, CDR1 is SGHRS and CDR2 YFSETQ. The CDR3 is CASSPTGQNMQYF. The CDR3 bases are TGCGCCAGCAGCCCAACGGGGCAAAACATGCAGTACTTC.

There are many counts of this clonotype. V and J are TRBV16 and TRBJ2-7; 9 bases agree with TRBD1. The CDR3 runs to 14 residues. Germline V gene data show CDR1 as KGHSY and CDR2 as FQNENV. After removal of 3 bases from V and 5 bases from J, the junction contained 5 bases not matched to a gene. The CDR3 loop is CASSHRDRVNEQYF. For the CDR3, the DNA is TGTGCCAGCAGCCACCGGGACAGGGTCAACGAGCAGTACTTC.

This clonotype was picked up a small number of times. This rearrangement joins TRBV20-1 to TRBJ1-2; 9 bases align to TRBD1. CDR1 is DFQATT, CDR2 SNEGSKA, per germline (reference sequence). This CDR3 region has 13 residues. The V and J ends lost 2 bases and 8 bases, in that order; junction bases with no gene match: 6. The CDR3 DNA is TGCAGTGCTAGACCGGGACAGGGAGAGGGCTACACCTTC. Its protein is CSARPGQGEGYTF.

The table lists this clonotype with many counts. The rearrangement joins TRBV7-2 to TRBJ2-7; unclear D gene. The germline V gene encodes CDR1 SGHTA and CDR2 FQGNSA. V was pared by 6 bases and J by 4 bases, with 7 bases between. The CDR3 runs to 11 residues. This CDR3 reads CASRQIYEQYF. CDR3 nucleotide sequence: TGTGCCAGCAGGCAAATATACGAGCAGTACTTC.

This clonotype was detected many times. V usage is TRBV12-3 or TRBV12-4 and J usage is TRBJ1-1; possibly TRBD1 for D (5 bases). The CDR3 runs to 12 residues. V lost 6 bases and J lost 12, with 17 bases in between. This chain's CDR3 is CASRGDIFGTFF. Here the CDR3 DNA reads TGTGCCAGCAGGGGGGATATATTCGGAACTTTCTTT.

This clonotype was observed at least ten times. The chain has TRBV11-1 and TRBJ2-5; D unresolved. CDR3 length equals 14 residues. V lost 5 bases to trimming and J lost 1 base, with 11 bases between them. Looked up from germline, CDR1 is SGHAT and CDR2 is FQDESV (reference sequence). CDR3 region: CASSPSQPQETQYF. CDR3 bases: TGTGCCAGCAGCCCATCACAGCCCCAAGAGACCCAGTACTTC.

This chain joins TRBV6-5 and TRBJ1-2; no clear D. The V gene's germline CDR1 is MNHEY and CDR2 SVGAGI. The V end lost 1 base, the J end lost 7 bases, and 13 bases lay between the germline ends. CDR3 size: 14 residues. The CDR3 spells CASSYYGLSGGYTF. Here the CDR3 DNA reads TGTGCCAGCAGTTACTATGGGCTCTCGGGTGGCTACACCTTC.

This chain joins TRBV19 and TRBJ1-2; no firm D call. Trimming stripped 7 bases from V and 6 bases from J, with 15 bases between. This CDR3 has 13 amino acids. CDR1 and CDR2 from the germline V gene are LNHDA and SQIVND (reference sequence). CDR3 in amino acids: CASNPRREDGYTF. Written as DNA, the CDR3 is TGTGCCAGTAACCCCCGAAGGGAGGATGGCTACACCTTC.

The CDR3, as DNA: TGTGCCAGCACCCTTACTCGGGTGGGGACAGGGGGCTACGAGCAGTACTTC. Translated, it gives CASTLTRVGTGGYEQYF. The chain has TRBV28 and TRBJ2-7; 11 bases are a match to TRBD1. The germline gives CDR1 MDHEN, CDR2 SYDVKM. Trimming took 7 bases from V and 3 from J; bases not matched to a gene: 14. This CDR3 is 17 amino acids long.

This clonotype was detected only a few times. The chain is built from TRBV10-3 and TRBJ2-2; TRBD1 matches 8 bases. The trim removed 10 bases at V and 7 bases at J, leaving 11 bases unmatched. Germline assignment: CDR1 ENHRY and CDR2 SYGVKD. The CDR3 consists of 14 residues. CDR3 amino acids: CATHDRGDGGELFF. The CDR3 nucleotides read TGTGCCACCCACGACAGGGGAGATGGCGGGGAGCTGTTTTTT.

V and J are TRBV27 and TRBJ2-3; 8 bases fit TRBD2. CDR1 and CDR2 (germline): MNHEY, SMNVEV (reference sequence). The CDR3 runs 16 residues. Losses at the gene ends were 11 bases for V and 5 bases for J; bases not matched to a gene: 18. CDR3 bases: TGTGCCGGCAACCCATCATCTAGCGGGCGAAGAGATACGCAGTATTTT. Residues: CAGNPSSSGRRDTQYF.

As concerns this clonotype: With a much larger clone just one base away, this may be a read error. V gene TRBV6-2 or TRBV6-3 combines with J gene TRBJ2-2; D perhaps matches TRBD1 (6 bases). The V gene's germline CDR1 is MNHEY and CDR2 SVGEGT. The CDR3 length is 13 residues. The CDR3 DNA follows: TGTGCCTGCAGGGGACCAGTCACCGGGGAGCTGTTTTTT. Translating it yields CACRGPVTGELFF.